These 14 T cell receptor beta chains originate from one sample sequenced in a study of blood T cell repertoires in COVID-19. Data came from immunoSEQ multiplex PCR; TCRdb stores just in-frame clones and leaves some out. The sample consists of about 140,000 clones, approximately 88% of them appearing once. Sequencing was performed on peripheral blood. The receptors were sampled from a man aged 55-75 years with active or convalescent COVID-19.

This clone was detected once. The chain employs TRBV28 and TRBJ1-5; 7 bases agree with TRBD1. CDR1 is MDHEN, CDR2 SYDVKM, per germline. The V and J ends lost 5 bases and 2 bases, in that order; junction bases with no gene match: 15. The CDR3 runs 18 residues. CDR3 DNA: TGTGCCAGCAGTCGAACGAGACAGGGTCCGTTGGGCAATCAGCCCCAGCATTTT. Amino acids: CASSRTRQGPLGNQPQHF.

This chain uses TRBV29-1 with TRBJ1-1, with 8 bases fitting TRBD1. V trimming: 7 bases; J trimming: 1 base; junction bases outside the gene matches: 2. CDR3 length: 12 amino acids. Per germline, CDR1 SQVTM and CDR2 ANQGSEA. The CDR3 protein is CSAGQGNTEAFF. The CDR3 DNA follows: TGCAGCGCCGGACAGGGGAACACTGAAGCTTTCTTT.

This clone was counted once. The chain uses TRBV4-3 and TRBJ2-1; D gene ambiguous. The CDR3 runs to 16 residues. The germline CDR1 and CDR2 sequences are LGHNA and YSLEER. With 0 bases removed from V and 0 bases from J, the gap between germline ends came to 9 bases. The CDR3, as DNA: TGCGCCAGCAGCCAAGATCAGGCAAGCTCCTACAATGAGCAGTTCTTC. Translating it yields CASSQDQASSYNEQFF.

This sequence joins TRBV28 and TRBJ1-1; 9 bases line up with TRBD1. This CDR3 spans 16 amino acids. V shed 6 bases, J shed 1 base, and the junction held 9 bases outside the gene matches. Germline lookup yields CDR1 MDHEN and CDR2 SYDVKM. CDR3 nucleotide sequence: TGTGCCAGCAGGCGTACAGGGGGCCGTTCGAACACTGAAGCTTTCTTT. Translating gives CASRRTGGRSNTEAFF.

The J gene is TRBJ1-1, the V gene TRBV7-6, with no clear D. The germline V gene encodes CDR1 SGHVS and CDR2 FNYEAQ. This CDR3 spans 16 amino acids. V gave up 2 bases and J gave up 4 bases, with 17 bases separating them. The CDR3 loop reads CASSLSGPPAGTEAFF. CDR3 DNA: TGTGCCAGCAGCTTAAGTGGGCCGCCTGCTGGCACTGAAGCTTTCTTT.

In its sample, this clone was seen once. This chain links TRBV5-1 with TRBJ2-7; 9 nucleotides agree with TRBD2. Per germline, CDR1 SGHRS and CDR2 YFSETQ. Trimming at V came to 2 bases and at J to 2 bases, leaving 2 bases not matched to a gene. This CDR3 has 14 amino acids. The CDR3 region is CASSFSGSPYEQYF. The CDR3 nucleotides read TGCGCCAGCAGCTTTAGCGGGAGCCCCTACGAGCAGTACTTC.

V usage is TRBV19 and J usage is TRBJ1-4; TRBD1 matches at 8 bases. The ends lost 4 bases at V and 7 bases at J; junction bases unmatched: 5. Germline V gene data show CDR1 as LNHDA and CDR2 as SQIVND (reference sequence). The CDR3 loop spans 14 amino acids. The CDR3 region is CASSRTGMSEKLFF. The DNA for the CDR3 is TGTGCCAGTAGTAGGACAGGGATGAGTGAAAAACTGTTTTTT. Full variable domain (rest looked up from reference TRBV19 and TRBJ1-4): DGGITQSPKYLFRKEGQNVTLSCEQNLNHDAMYWYRQDPGQGLRLIYYSQIVNDFQKGDIAEGYSVSREKKESFPLTVTSAQKNPTAFYLCASSRTGMSEKLFFGSGTQLSVL.

This clone has only one observation. The chain couples TRBV7-9 to TRBJ2-1; maybe TRBD2 (6 bases). The ends were cut back, 1 base at V and 4 bases at J, with 11 bases in the middle. This CDR3 comprises 15 residues. Germline V gene data show CDR1 as SEHNR and CDR2 as FQNEAQ (reference sequence). The CDR3: CASSLELAPYNEQFF. In DNA, the CDR3 is TGTGCCAGCAGCTTAGAACTAGCACCGTACAATGAGCAGTTCTTC.

V and J are TRBV9 and TRBJ1-6; D is unresolved. The V and J ends lost 3 bases and 4 bases respectively, with 5 bases between them. This CDR3 contains 13 residues. Looked up from germline, CDR1 is SGDLS and CDR2 is YYNGEE. The CDR3 DNA follows: TGTGCCAGCAGCGGCAGGTATAATTCACCCCTCCACTTT. Residues: CASSGRYNSPLHF.

This clone has more than one count but fewer than ten. The chain links TRBV5-4 to TRBJ2-1; 11 bases align to TRBD2. With V trimmed by 1 base and J by 4 bases, 7 bases remained unmatched. There are 17 residues in the CDR3. Germline V gene lookup returns CDR1 SGHNT and CDR2 YYREEE (reference sequence). For the CDR3, the DNA is TGTGCCAGCAGCTTGTTTTATACTAGCGGGAGTTACAATGAGCAGTTCTTC. Translated, it gives CASSLFYTSGSYNEQFF.

The chain recombines TRBV28 with TRBJ2-1, with D unclear. Germline CDR1 MDHEN, CDR2 SYDVKM. This CDR3 region has 14 residues. Trimming removed 2 bases from V and 0 bases from J, with 5 bases in between. CDR3 DNA sequence: TGTGCCAGCAGTTTACCGTCCTCCTACAATGAGCAGTTCTTC. This codes for CASSLPSSYNEQFF.

The chain uses TRBV7-9 and TRBJ2-5, with D maybe TRBD2 (6 bases). V was pared by 5 bases and J by 0 bases, with 13 bases between. Germline CDR1 reads SEHNR; CDR2 reads FQNEAQ (reference sequence). The CDR3 spans 15 residues. CDR3 coding DNA: TGTGCCAGCAGCAATTGGGACTTTTACCAAGAGACCCAGTACTTC. Translating it yields CASSNWDFYQETQYF. Complete variable domain (other parts from reference TRBV7-9 and TRBJ2-5): DTGVSQNPRHKITKRGQNVTFRCDPISEHNRLYWYRQTLGQGPEFLTYFQNEAQLEKSRLLSDRFSAERPKGSFSTLEIQRTEQGDSAMYLCASSNWDFYQETQYFGPGTRLLVL.

This chain uses TRBV5-5 with TRBJ2-1; 9 nucleotides match TRBD2. This CDR3 is 15 amino acids long. Germline values: CDR1 SGHKS, CDR2 YYEKEE (reference sequence). V lost 0 bases and J lost 4; bases outside the gene matches: 2. This CDR3 reads CASSLGLAGYNEQFF. The CDR3 bases are TGTGCCAGCAGCTTGGGGCTAGCGGGATACAATGAGCAGTTCTTC.

The V call is TRBV5-1, the J call TRBJ2-7; D is ambiguous. Germline V gene data show CDR1 as SGHRS and CDR2 as YFSETQ. The V and J ends lost 4 bases and 4 bases respectively, with 6 bases between them. The CDR3 sequence is 11 residues long. This CDR3 reads CASSTDYEQYF. The CDR3 region has the DNA TGCGCCAGCAGCACAGATTACGAGCAGTACTTC.